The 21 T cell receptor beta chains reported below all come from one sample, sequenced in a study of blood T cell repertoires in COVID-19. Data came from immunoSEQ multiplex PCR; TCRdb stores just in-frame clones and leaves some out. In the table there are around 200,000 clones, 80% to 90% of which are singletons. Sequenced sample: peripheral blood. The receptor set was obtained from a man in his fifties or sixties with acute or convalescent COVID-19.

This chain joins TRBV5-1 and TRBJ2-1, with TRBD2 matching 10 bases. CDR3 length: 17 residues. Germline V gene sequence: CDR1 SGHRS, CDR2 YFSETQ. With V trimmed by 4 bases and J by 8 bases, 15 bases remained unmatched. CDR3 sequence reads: CASSPGLAETRPHEQFF. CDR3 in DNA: TGCGCCAGCAGCCCTGGACTAGCGGAGACTCGACCCCATGAGCAGTTCTTC.

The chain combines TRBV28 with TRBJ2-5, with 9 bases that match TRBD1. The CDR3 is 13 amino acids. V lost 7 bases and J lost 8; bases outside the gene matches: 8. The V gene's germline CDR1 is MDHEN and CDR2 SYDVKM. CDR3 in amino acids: CASKIGTGSTQYF. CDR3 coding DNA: TGTGCCAGCAAGATAGGGACAGGGTCAACCCAGTACTTC.

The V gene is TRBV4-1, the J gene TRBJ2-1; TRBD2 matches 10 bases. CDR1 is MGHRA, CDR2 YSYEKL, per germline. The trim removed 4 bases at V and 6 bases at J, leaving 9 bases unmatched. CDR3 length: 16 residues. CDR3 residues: CASSLSPGTSVNEQFF. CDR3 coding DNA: TGCGCCAGCAGCCTATCCCCCGGGACTAGCGTCAATGAGCAGTTCTTC.

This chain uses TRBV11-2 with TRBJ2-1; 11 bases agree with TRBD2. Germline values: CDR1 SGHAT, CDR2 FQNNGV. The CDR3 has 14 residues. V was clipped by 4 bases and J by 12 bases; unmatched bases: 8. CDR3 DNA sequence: TGTGCCAGCAGCTCGCAGGGACTAGCGGCCGGGCAGTTCTTC. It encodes CASSSQGLAAGQFF.

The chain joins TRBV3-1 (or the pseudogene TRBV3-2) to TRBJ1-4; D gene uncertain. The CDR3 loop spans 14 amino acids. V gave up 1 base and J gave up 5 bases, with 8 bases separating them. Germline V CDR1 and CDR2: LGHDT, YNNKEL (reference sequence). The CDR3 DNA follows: TGTGCCAGCAGCCAAGGACATCAGAATGAAAAACTGTTTTTT. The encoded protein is CASSQGHQNEKLFF.

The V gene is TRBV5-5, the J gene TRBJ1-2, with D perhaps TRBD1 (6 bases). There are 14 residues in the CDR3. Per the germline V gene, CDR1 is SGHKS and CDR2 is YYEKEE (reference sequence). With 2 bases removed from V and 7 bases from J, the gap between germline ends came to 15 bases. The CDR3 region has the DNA TGTGCCAGCAGCTTAACAGGGAGGGGTAGTGGCTACACCTTC. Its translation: CASSLTGRGSGYTF.

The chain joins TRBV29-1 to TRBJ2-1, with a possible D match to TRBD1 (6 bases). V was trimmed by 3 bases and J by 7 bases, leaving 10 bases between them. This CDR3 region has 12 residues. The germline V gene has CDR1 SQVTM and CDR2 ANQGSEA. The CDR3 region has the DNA TGCAGCGTTGACCGACAGGTTAATGAGCAGTTCTTC. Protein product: CSVDRQVNEQFF.

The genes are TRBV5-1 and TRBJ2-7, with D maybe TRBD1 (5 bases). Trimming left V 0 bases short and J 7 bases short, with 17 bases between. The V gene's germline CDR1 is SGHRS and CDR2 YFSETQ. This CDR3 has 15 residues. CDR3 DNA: TGCGCCAGCAGCTTGGAATGGGGCGCTTCTTGGGAGCAGTACTTC. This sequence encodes CASSLEWGASWEQYF.

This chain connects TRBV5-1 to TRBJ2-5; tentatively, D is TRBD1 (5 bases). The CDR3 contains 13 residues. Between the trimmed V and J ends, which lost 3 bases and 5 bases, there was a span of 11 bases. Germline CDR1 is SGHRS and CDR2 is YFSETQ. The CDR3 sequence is CASSWGSRETQYF. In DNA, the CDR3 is TGCGCCAGCAGCTGGGGCTCCAGGGAGACCCAGTACTTC.

The CDR3 loop is CASSLGQKYEQYF. In DNA, the CDR3 is TGTGCCAGCAGTTTGGGACAGAAATACGAGCAGTACTTC. The gene calls are TRBV27 and TRBJ2-7, with 7 bases aligning to TRBD1. The CDR3 spans 13 residues. J was trimmed by 4 bases and V by 3 bases; bases with no gene match: 3. Germline V gene lookup returns CDR1 MNHEY and CDR2 SMNVEV (reference sequence).

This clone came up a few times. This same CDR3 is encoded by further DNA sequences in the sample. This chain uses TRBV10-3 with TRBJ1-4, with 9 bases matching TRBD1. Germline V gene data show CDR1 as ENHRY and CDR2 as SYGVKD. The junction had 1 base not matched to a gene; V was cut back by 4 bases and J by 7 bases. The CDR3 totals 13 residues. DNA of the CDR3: TGTGCCATCAGTGCGGGACAGGGTGAAAAACTGTTTTTT. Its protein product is CAISAGQGEKLFF.

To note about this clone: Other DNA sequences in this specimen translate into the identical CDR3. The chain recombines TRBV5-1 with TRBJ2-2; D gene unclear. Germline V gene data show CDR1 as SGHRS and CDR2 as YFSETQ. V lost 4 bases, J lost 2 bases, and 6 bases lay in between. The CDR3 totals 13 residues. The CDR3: CASSGRNTGELFF. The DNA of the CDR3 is TGCGCCAGCAGCGGGCGCAACACCGGGGAGCTGTTTTTT.

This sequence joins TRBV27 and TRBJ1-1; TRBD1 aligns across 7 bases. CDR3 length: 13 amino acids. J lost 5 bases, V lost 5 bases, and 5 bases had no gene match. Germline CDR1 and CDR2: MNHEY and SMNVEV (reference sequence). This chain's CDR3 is CASSPTGRTEAFF. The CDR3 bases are TGTGCCAGCAGTCCGACAGGGAGAACTGAAGCTTTCTTT.

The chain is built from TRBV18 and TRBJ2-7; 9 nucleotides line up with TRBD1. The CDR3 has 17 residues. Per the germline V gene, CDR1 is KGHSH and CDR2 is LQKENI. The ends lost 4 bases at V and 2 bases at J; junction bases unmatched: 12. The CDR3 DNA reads TGTGCCAGCTCACTCTTCTACACCGGGACAGGGCCCTACGAGCAGTACTTC. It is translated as CASSLFYTGTGPYEQYF.

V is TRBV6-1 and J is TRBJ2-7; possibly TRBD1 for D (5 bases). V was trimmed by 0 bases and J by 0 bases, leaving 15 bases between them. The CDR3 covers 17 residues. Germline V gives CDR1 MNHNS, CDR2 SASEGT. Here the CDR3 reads CASSEATRQGPSYEQYF. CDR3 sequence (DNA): TGTGCCAGCAGTGAAGCTACCAGGCAGGGCCCCTCCTACGAGCAGTACTTC.

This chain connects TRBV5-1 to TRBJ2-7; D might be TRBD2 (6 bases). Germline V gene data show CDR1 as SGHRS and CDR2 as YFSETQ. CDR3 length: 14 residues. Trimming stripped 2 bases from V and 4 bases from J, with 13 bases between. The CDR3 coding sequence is TGCGCCAGCAGCTTTACCGGGGGAACATACGAGCAGTACTTC. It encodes CASSFTGGTYEQYF.

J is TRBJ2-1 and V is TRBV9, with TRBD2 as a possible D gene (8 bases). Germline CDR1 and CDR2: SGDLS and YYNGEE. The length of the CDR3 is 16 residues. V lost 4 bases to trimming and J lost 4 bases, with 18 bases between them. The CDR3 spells CASSPGGIAGYNEQFF. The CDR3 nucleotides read TGTGCCAGCAGCCCAGGGGGGATAGCGGGGTACAATGAGCAGTTCTTC.

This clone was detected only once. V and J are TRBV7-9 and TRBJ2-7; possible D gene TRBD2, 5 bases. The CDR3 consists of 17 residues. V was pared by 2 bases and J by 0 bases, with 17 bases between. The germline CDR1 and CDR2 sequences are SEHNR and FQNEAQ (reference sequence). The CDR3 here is CASSLSKDSGSSYEQYF. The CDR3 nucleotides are TGTGCCAGCAGCTTATCTAAGGACTCGGGGAGCTCCTACGAGCAGTACTTC.

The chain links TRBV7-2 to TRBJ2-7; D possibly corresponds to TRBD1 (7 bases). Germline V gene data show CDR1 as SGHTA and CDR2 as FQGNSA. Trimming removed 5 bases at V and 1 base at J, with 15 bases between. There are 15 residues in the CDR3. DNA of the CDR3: TGTGCCAGCAGCAGGGCCAGGGGGGAGTCCTACGAGCAGTACTTC. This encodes CASSRARGESYEQYF.

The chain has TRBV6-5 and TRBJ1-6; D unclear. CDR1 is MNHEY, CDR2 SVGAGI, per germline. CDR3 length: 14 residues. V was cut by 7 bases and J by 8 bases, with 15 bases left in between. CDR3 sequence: CASTPPYGDSPLHF. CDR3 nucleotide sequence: TGTGCCAGCACCCCGCCGTACGGGGATTCACCCCTCCACTTT.

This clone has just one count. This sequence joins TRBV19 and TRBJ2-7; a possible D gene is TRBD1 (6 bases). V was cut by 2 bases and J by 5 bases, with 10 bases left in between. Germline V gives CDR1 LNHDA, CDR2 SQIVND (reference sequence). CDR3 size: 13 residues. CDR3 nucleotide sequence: TGTGCCAGTAGTATACGGCAGGGGAACGAGCAGTACTTC. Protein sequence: CASSIRQGNEQYF.